The 12 T cell receptor beta chains presented below share a single source sample, sequenced in a study of control samples from healthy donors and cancer patients. Assay used: immunoSEQ multiplex PCR; TCRdb lists only in-frame clones, some missing. The sample shows 100,000 to 150,000 clones, around 87% of them seen only once. Sequencing was performed on blood. Receptors originate from a man in his sixties in good health.

This clone appeared a single time. The gene calls are TRBV9 and TRBJ1-2; no definite D call. The V and J ends lost 4 bases and 2 bases respectively, with 18 bases between them. Germline values: CDR1 SGDLS, CDR2 YYNGEE. This CDR3 spans 16 amino acids. Here the CDR3 reads CASSTLTKDGNYGYTF. CDR3 DNA: TGTGCCAGCAGCACATTAACGAAGGACGGGAACTATGGCTACACCTTC. Full variable domain (outside the CDR3, taken from reference TRBV9 and TRBJ1-2): DSGVTQTPKHLITATGQRVTLRCSPRSGDLSVYWYQQSLDQGLQFLIQYYNGEERAKGNILERFSAQQFPDLHSELNLSSLELGDSALYFCASSTLTKDGNYGYTFGSGTRLTVV.

This clone was counted once. The CDR3 loop is CASSRDLNEKLFF. The CDR3 DNA reads TGTGCCAGCAGCCGGGACCTTAATGAAAAACTGTTTTTT. V usage is TRBV11-2 and J usage is TRBJ1-4; possibly TRBD1 for D (5 bases). V dropped 5 bases and J dropped 4 bases, with 8 bases sitting between them. CDR3 length: 13 amino acids. Per the germline V gene, CDR1 is SGHAT and CDR2 is FQNNGV. The full variable domain, with the rest looked up from reference TRBV11-2 and TRBJ1-4, is EAGVAQSPRYKIIEKRQSVAFWCNPISGHATLYWYQQILGQGPKLLIQFQNNGVVDDSQLPKDRFSAERLKGVDSTLKIQPAKLEDSAVYLCASSRDLNEKLFFGSGTQLSVL.

The chain uses TRBV28 and TRBJ1-1; perhaps TRBD1 as D (6 bases). CDR1 MDHEN and CDR2 SYDVKM come from the germline V gene. Trimming took 2 bases from V and 4 from J, leaving 14 bases between them. The length of the CDR3 is 15 residues. For the CDR3, the DNA is TGTGCCAGCAGTTTAACAGGGTCCGTGAGCACTGAAGCTTTCTTT. Its translation: CASSLTGSVSTEAFF.

The chain is built from TRBV11-3 and TRBJ2-7, with D possibly TRBD2 on 5 matching bases. Trimming shortened V by 4 bases and J by 6 bases, and 10 bases separated the two germline ends. The CDR3 spans 12 residues. Germline CDR1 SGHNT, CDR2 YENEEA. DNA of the CDR3: TGTGCCAGCAGCTGGACTGACGGCGAGCAGTACTTC. Residues: CASSWTDGEQYF.

This clone was recorded only once. The V call is TRBV10-1, the J call TRBJ2-2; 10 bases are a match to TRBD2. The CDR3 is 17 amino acids. The J segment lost 1 base and the V segment lost 7 bases, leaving 9 bases of the junction unmatched. CDR1 is WNHNN and CDR2 is SYGVQD in the germline V gene (reference sequence). CDR3 coding DNA: TGCGCCAGCACTCCCCAAATAGCGGGGGGGAACACCGGGGAGCTGTTTTTT. Protein product: CASTPQIAGGNTGELFF.

This chain uses TRBV28 with TRBJ1-6; D perhaps matches TRBD1 (6 bases). Trimming left V 7 bases short and J 9 bases short, with 16 bases between. The CDR3 has 14 residues. Germline V gives CDR1 MDHEN, CDR2 SYDVKM. The CDR3 region is CASTLGGLSSPLHF. The CDR3 nucleotides are TGTGCCAGCACCTTAGGGGGATTAAGTTCACCCCTCCACTTT.

The J gene is TRBJ2-3, the V gene TRBV6-2 or TRBV6-3; D is tentatively TRBD1 or TRBD2 (6 bases each). Trimming stripped 0 bases from V and 14 bases from J, with 12 bases between. The CDR3 has 12 amino acids. In germline, CDR1 is MNHEY, CDR2 SVGEGT. The CDR3 here is CASSYSGGRSYF. CDR3 DNA sequence: TGTGCCAGCAGTTACTCGGGGGGCCGCTCGTATTTT.

The CDR3 coding sequence is TGTGCCAGCAGTTTTTTAGGGGCTAGCGAGCAGTACTTC. It specifies CASSFLGASEQYF. The V gene is TRBV27, the J gene TRBJ2-7, with TRBD1 as a possible D gene (5 bases). The CDR3 spans 13 residues. Trimming removed 3 bases at V and 6 bases at J, with 12 bases between. The germline gives CDR1 MNHEY, CDR2 SMNVEV (reference sequence).

The V gene is TRBV5-1, the J gene TRBJ1-4; D call uncertain. The V end lost 0 bases, the J end lost 0 bases, and 9 bases lay between the germline ends. The CDR3 spans 16 residues. Germline V gives CDR1 SGHRS, CDR2 YFSETQ. CDR3 coding DNA: TGCGCCAGCAGCTTGGGGACGACGGCAACTAATGAAAAACTGTTTTTT. This gives the protein CASSLGTTATNEKLFF.

This sequence joins TRBV4-1 and TRBJ2-5; TRBD2 might be the D (7 bases). Trimming shortened V by 1 base and J by 5 bases, and 14 bases separated the two germline ends. CDR1 MGHRA and CDR2 YSYEKL come from the germline V gene. This CDR3 contains 15 residues. DNA for the CDR3: TGCGCCAGCAGCCAAGGAGGGGGGGCCCCGGAGACCCAGTACTTC. Its protein is CASSQGGGAPETQYF.

A single count supports this clone. V and J are TRBV27 and TRBJ2-1; D uncertain. The CDR3 contains 11 residues. CDR1 is MNHEY and CDR2 is SMNVEV in the germline V gene (reference sequence). V was pared by 5 bases and J by 4 bases, with 3 bases between. For the CDR3, the DNA is TGTGCCAGCAGTCAGTACAATGAGCAGTTCTTC. Amino acid sequence: CASSQYNEQFF.

The V and J genes are TRBV7-2 and TRBJ1-2; D is undetermined. The CDR3 extends over 14 amino acids. In germline, CDR1 is SGHTA, CDR2 FQGNSA. Trimming took 1 base from V and 8 from J, leaving 14 bases between them. The CDR3 loop is CASSLVTAAEGYTF. In nucleotides, the CDR3 is TGTGCCAGCAGCTTAGTAACAGCAGCGGAAGGCTACACCTTC.